Below are 20 T cell receptor beta chains sequenced from a single sample in a study of cytomegalovirus exposure and HLA in healthy donors. The PCR contained 60 Vbeta and 13 Jbeta primers. Using immunoSEQ multiplex PCR, the repertoire was profiled, and TCRdb retains in-frame clones only, with some absent. The profile shows under 150,000 clones, around 84% of them singletons. The material sequenced was PBMCs. The receptors stem from a woman aged 25 to 39 in good health and CMV-seropositive.

Only a few counts were recorded for this clone. The V gene is TRBV10-3, the J gene TRBJ2-4; 9 positions agree with TRBD2. The germline CDR1 and CDR2 sequences are ENHRY and SYGVKD. The V segment lost 3 bases and the J segment 2 bases; nucleotides outside the gene matches: 8. The CDR3 is 17 amino acids. CDR3 region: CAISDGLALRTKNIQYF. The CDR3 DNA sequence: TGTGCCATCAGTGACGGACTAGCGTTGAGAACCAAAAACATTCAGTACTTC.

This clone was seen a handful of times. The chain carries TRBV2 and TRBJ2-1, with 10 bases lining up with TRBD2. The CDR3 length is 15 residues. The V gene end was trimmed by 6 bases and the J gene end by 9 bases; junction bases not matched to a gene: 11. Germline V lookup: CDR1 SNHLY, CDR2 FYNNEI. The CDR3 spells CASRISGGAYGEQFF. The CDR3, as DNA: TGTGCCAGCAGAATAAGCGGGGGGGCGTATGGTGAGCAGTTCTTC.

This rearrangement joins TRBV11-2 to TRBJ1-1, with 9 positions matching TRBD1. The CDR3 sequence is 17 residues long. The trim removed 3 bases at V and 0 bases at J, leaving 8 bases unmatched. CDR1 and CDR2 from the germline V gene are SGHAT and FQNNGV. The CDR3 DNA follows: TGTGCCAGCAGCTTGGGCTGGGGACAGGGCTTGAACACTGAAGCTTTCTTT. Its protein product is CASSLGWGQGLNTEAFF.

This rearrangement joins TRBV4-2 to TRBJ2-2; tentatively, D is TRBD2 (6 bases). The CDR3 totals 16 residues. Between the trimmed V and J ends, which lost 3 bases and 7 bases, there was a span of 18 bases. The germline V gene has CDR1 LGHNA and CDR2 YNFKEQ. CDR3 residues: CASSQQAGLVSGELFF. As DNA, the CDR3 is TGTGCCAGCAGCCAGCAAGCGGGCCTCGTCAGCGGGGAGCTGTTTTTT.

The V gene is TRBV4-2, the J gene TRBJ1-1, with D unresolved. Trimming cost V 1 base and J 0 bases, with 6 bases left between them. Germline V gene lookup returns CDR1 LGHNA and CDR2 YNFKEQ. CDR3 length: 14 amino acids. CDR3: CASSQAVLNTEAFF. Here the CDR3 DNA reads TGTGCCAGCAGCCAAGCGGTATTGAACACTGAAGCTTTCTTT.

J is TRBJ2-2 and V is TRBV28; no definite D call. Germline CDR1 is MDHEN and CDR2 is SYDVKM. The CDR3 runs 14 residues. V gave up 2 bases and J gave up 5 bases, with 9 bases separating them. CDR3 DNA sequence: TGTGCCAGCAGTTTAATGAGATCGACCGGGGAGCTGTTTTTT. This codes for CASSLMRSTGELFF. Full variable domain (missing parts from reference TRBV28 and TRBJ2-2): DVKVTQSSRYLVKRTGEKVFLECVQDMDHENMFWYRQDPGLGLRLIYFSYDVKMKEKGDIPEGYSVSREKKERFSLILESASTNQTSMYLCASSLMRSTGELFFGEGSRLTVL.

This chain uses TRBV5-4 with TRBJ1-4, with a tentative D call TRBD1 (6 bases). Trimming removed 4 bases at V and 3 bases at J, with 13 bases between. The CDR3 contains 15 residues. The germline CDR1 and CDR2 sequences are SGHNT and YYREEE (reference sequence). The CDR3 sequence: CASSVQGGANEKLFF. CDR3 bases: TGTGCCAGCAGCGTACAGGGTGGCGCTAATGAAAAACTGTTTTTT.

This clone was found a few times. This chain connects TRBV2 to TRBJ1-6; 7 bases agree with TRBD1. V was clipped by 0 bases and J by 0 bases; unmatched bases: 5. CDR1 and CDR2 from the germline V gene are SNHLY and FYNNEI. The CDR3 length is 18 residues. For the CDR3, the DNA is TGTGCCAGCAGTGAAGCGGACAGGCCCAGCTCCTATAATTCACCCCTCCACTTT. Its protein product is CASSEADRPSSYNSPLHF.

This clone was counted between two and nine times. The V gene is TRBV9, the J gene TRBJ2-1; tentative D call: TRBD2 (5 bases). The CDR3 runs 15 residues. CDR1 and CDR2 from the germline V gene are SGDLS and YYNGEE. Trimming cost V 3 bases and J 6 bases, with 16 bases left between them. CDR3 in amino acids: CASSAGGGGVNEQFF. The CDR3 nucleotides are TGTGCCAGCAGCGCCGGAGGTGGCGGAGTCAATGAGCAGTTCTTC.

The chain couples TRBV30 to TRBJ1-1; D is unresolved. Germline loops: CDR1 GTSNPN, CDR2 SVGIG (reference sequence). The V end was cut by 0 bases, the J end by 1 base, with 6 bases between. CDR3 length equals 13 residues. CDR3 in DNA: TGTGCCTGGAGTGTTAACAGGAACACTGAAGCTTTCTTT. This gives the protein CAWSVNRNTEAFF. The full variable domain, with the rest looked up from reference TRBV30 and TRBJ1-1, is SQTIHQWPATLVQPVGSPLSLECTVEGTSNPNLYWYRQAAGRGLQLLFYSVGIGQISSEVPQNLSASRPQDRQFILSSKKLLLSDSGFYLCAWSVNRNTEAFFGQGTRLTVV.

The gene calls are TRBV9 and TRBJ2-3; 9 bases map to TRBD2. Trimming at V came to 0 bases and at J to 2 bases, leaving 7 bases not matched to a gene. CDR1 and CDR2 from the germline V gene are SGDLS and YYNGEE. The length of the CDR3 is 17 residues. The CDR3 protein is CASSVDIAGVNTDTQYF. DNA for the CDR3: TGTGCCAGCAGCGTAGATATAGCGGGGGTTAACACAGATACGCAGTATTTT.

This clone was seen more than once but under ten times. The rearrangement joins TRBV11-2 to TRBJ2-7; 8 bases match TRBD1. Looked up from germline, CDR1 is SGHAT and CDR2 is FQNNGV. Trimming removed 5 bases from V and 4 bases from J; junction bases left unmatched: 16. The CDR3 has 17 amino acids. DNA of the CDR3: TGTGCCAGCAGCCCCTCCCTCCCACAGGGGGGAGTATACGAGCAGTACTTC. Protein: CASSPSLPQGGVYEQYF.

This sequence joins TRBV10-3 and TRBJ2-2; 7 bases line up with TRBD1. CDR3 length: 13 amino acids. The J segment lost 7 bases and the V segment lost 10 bases, leaving 9 bases of the junction unmatched. Germline CDR1 and CDR2: ENHRY and SYGVKD. CDR3 DNA sequence: TGTGCCAGCACAACAGGGGTCGGCGGGGAGCTGTTTTTT. It yields the protein CASTTGVGGELFF.

The chain links TRBV19 to TRBJ1-1; 8 nucleotides line up with TRBD1. The CDR3 extends over 15 amino acids. CDR1 LNHDA and CDR2 SQIVND come from the germline V gene (reference sequence). J was trimmed by 5 bases and V by 5 bases; bases with no gene match: 10. DNA of the CDR3: TGTGCCAGTAGTTCCCTAGGACAGGGTGGAACTGAAGCTTTCTTT. This encodes CASSSLGQGGTEAFF.

The genes are TRBV4-3 and TRBJ1-2; D might be TRBD1 (5 bases). The germline V and J ends were trimmed by 4 bases and 4 bases, with 19 bases remaining between them. The CDR3 is 16 amino acids. The V gene's germline CDR1 is LGHNA and CDR2 YSLEER. The CDR3 sequence: CASSPWGDPSAYGYTF. The CDR3, as DNA: TGCGCCAGCAGCCCCTGGGGGGATCCCTCGGCCTATGGCTACACCTTC.

The V call is TRBV19, the J call TRBJ2-7; D possibly corresponds to TRBD1 (6 bases). The CDR3 sequence is 12 residues long. Germline CDR1 and CDR2: LNHDA and SQIVND (reference sequence). V lost 10 bases and J 0 bases, leaving 10 bases between the germline ends. DNA of the CDR3: TGTGCCACAGGGGTCAGCTCCTACGAGCAGTACTTC. Its translation is CATGVSSYEQYF.

This clone was picked up a small number of times. The rearrangement links TRBV6-6 to TRBJ1-2; 8 nucleotides match TRBD1. The CDR3 has 12 residues. Germline assignment: CDR1 MNHNY and CDR2 SVGAGI (reference sequence). V was pared by 8 bases and J by 5 bases, with 4 bases of the junction left unmatched. The DNA for the CDR3 is TGTGCCAGCCAGGGGGCGTATTATGGCTACACCTTC. Amino acids: CASQGAYYGYTF.

This clone was observed a few times. V gene TRBV7-9 combines with J gene TRBJ1-1; D might be TRBD1 (5 bases). Germline V gene sequence: CDR1 SEHNR, CDR2 FQNEAQ (reference sequence). V lost 3 bases, J lost 5 bases, and 13 bases lay in between. This CDR3 has 14 amino acids. CDR3 loop: CASSLGGGGTEAFF. The CDR3 coding sequence is TGTGCCAGCAGCTTGGGAGGTGGGGGGACTGAAGCTTTCTTT. Full variable domain (outside the CDR3, taken from reference TRBV7-9 and TRBJ1-1): DTGVSQNPRHKITKRGQNVTFRCDPISEHNRLYWYRQTLGQGPEFLTYFQNEAQLEKSRLLSDRFSAERPKGSFSTLEIQRTEQGDSAMYLCASSLGGGGTEAFFGQGTRLTVV.

This chain joins TRBV7-9 and TRBJ1-2; the D gene is possibly TRBD1 (5 bases). CDR3 length equals 14 residues. Germline CDR1 and CDR2: SEHNR and FQNEAQ (reference sequence). Trimming took 1 base from V and 6 from J, leaving 12 bases between them. The CDR3 loop reads CASSLDRQGNGYTF. CDR3 sequence (DNA): TGTGCCAGCAGCTTAGATAGGCAGGGAAATGGCTACACCTTC.

CDR3 sequence (DNA): TGTGCCAGCAGTTTGACAGGGTCGAGTGAGCAGTTCTTC. It codes for CASSLTGSSEQFF. J is TRBJ2-1 and V is TRBV9; 7 bases map to TRBD1. The CDR3 has 13 amino acids. The germline V gene has CDR1 SGDLS and CDR2 YYNGEE. V was clipped by 5 bases and J by 9 bases; unmatched bases: 8. Supplemented by reference TRBV9 and TRBJ2-1, the full variable domain reads DSGVTQTPKHLITATGQRVTLRCSPRSGDLSVYWYQQSLDQGLQFLIQYYNGEERAKGNILERFSAQQFPDLHSELNLSSLELGDSALYFCASSLTGSSEQFFGPGTRLTVL.